A single sample gave rise to the 19 T cell receptor beta chains below, sequenced in a study of CD8 T cells in ankylosing spondylitis. TCRdb fed the 5' RACE reads into MiXCR, producing one record per CDR3 protein. The sample carries 200,000 or so distinct CDR3 sequences, over 10% recorded once. The sample consisted of blood, either unsorted or a sorted T cell fraction (not recorded which). These receptors originate from a female donor with ankylosing spondylitis or in good health (not recorded which).

The chain has TRBV5-6 and TRBJ2-1, with TRBD1 identical over 7 bases. CDR1 and CDR2 (germline): SGHDT, YYEEEE. The length of the CDR3 is 12 residues. Losses at the gene ends were 5 bases for V and 8 bases for J; bases not matched to a gene: 4. The CDR3 coding sequence is TGTGCCAGCAGGTGGGACAGAGATGAGCAGTTCTTC. It translates to CASRWDRDEQFF.

This clonotype was recorded at least ten times. The chain is built from TRBV10-3 and TRBJ1-2; 12 bases are a match to TRBD1. CDR1 is ENHRY, CDR2 SYGVKD, per germline. The CDR3 loop spans 15 amino acids. The V gene end was trimmed by 0 bases and the J gene end by 7 bases; junction bases not matched to a gene: 3. DNA of the CDR3: TGTGCCATCAGTGAGTCCGGGACAGGGGGCAGTGGCTACACCTTC. It translates to CAISESGTGGSGYTF.

This clonotype was counted ten times or more. The gene calls are TRBV5-1 and TRBJ2-7; tentative D call: TRBD1 (6 bases). CDR1 and CDR2 from the germline V gene are SGHRS and YFSETQ. The CDR3 length is 14 residues. Between the trimmed V and J ends, which lost 4 bases and 1 base, there was a span of 12 bases. CDR3 nucleotides: TGCGCCAGCAGCACCCGGGACACGTCCTACGAGCAGTACTTC. Protein product: CASSTRDTSYEQYF.

This clonotype has at least ten counts. This chain connects TRBV7-9 to TRBJ1-1; D perhaps matches TRBD1 (6 bases). V lost 5 bases and J lost 7, with 17 bases in between. CDR1 and CDR2 from the germline V gene are SEHNR and FQNEAQ (reference sequence). The CDR3 loop spans 14 amino acids. CDR3 sequence (DNA): TGTGCCAGCAGCGTTGATCAGGGGATAGTTGAAGCTTTCTTT. Translated: CASSVDQGIVEAFF.

Only a few counts were recorded for this clonotype. The chain links TRBV5-1 to TRBJ2-7; the match to TRBD1 covers 9 bases. Germline trimming cut 3 bases from V and 0 bases from J; bases unmatched to any gene: 4. The CDR3 spans 15 residues. Per the germline V gene, CDR1 is SGHRS and CDR2 is YFSETQ. The CDR3, as DNA: TGCGCCAGCAGCTGGACAGGGGTGAGCTCCTACGAGCAGTACTTC. Protein product: CASSWTGVSSYEQYF.

This clonotype was seen at least ten times. This sequence joins TRBV5-1 and TRBJ2-2; 14 bases match TRBD2. The CDR3 loop spans 18 amino acids. Germline V gene lookup returns CDR1 SGHRS and CDR2 YFSETQ. Losses at the gene ends were 2 bases for V and 4 bases for J; bases not matched to a gene: 7. The CDR3 DNA reads TGCGCCAGCAGCTTCTTCGGACTAGCGGGAGGCCGCACCGGGGAGCTGTTTTTT. This translates into CASSFFGLAGGRTGELFF.

This clonotype was detected many times. V and J are TRBV20-1 and TRBJ2-7, with no clear D. Trimming pared 3 bases from V and 0 bases from J, leaving 12 bases between. This CDR3 region has 14 residues. Looked up from germline, CDR1 is DFQATT and CDR2 is SNEGSKA (reference sequence). CDR3 nucleotide sequence: TGCAGTGCTAGTGTAGGCGGAACCTCCTACGAGCAGTACTTC. It codes for CSASVGGTSYEQYF.

The table lists this clonotype with many counts. The V gene is TRBV6-2 or TRBV6-3, the J gene TRBJ1-5; 7 bases are shared with TRBD1. CDR1 MNHEY and CDR2 SVGEGT come from the germline V gene. The CDR3 contains 13 residues. V lost 6 bases, J lost 7 bases, and 6 bases stayed unmatched. CDR3 sequence (DNA): TGTGCCAGCAGCTCTGACAGGGTCCAGCCCCAGCATTTT. It translates to CASSSDRVQPQHF.

This clonotype was seen ten or more times. The CDR3 is CASSYLLSRDGYTF. The DNA for the CDR3 is TGTGCCAGCAGTTACCTACTGAGTCGTGATGGCTACACCTTC. This rearrangement joins TRBV6-5 to TRBJ1-2; no definite D call. The CDR3 contains 14 residues. Germline V gene data show CDR1 as MNHEY and CDR2 as SVGAGI. The V end was cut by 2 bases, the J end by 6 bases, with 13 bases between.

This clonotype was seen only a few times. The chain combines TRBV6-5 with TRBJ2-7, with no clear D. CDR1 is MNHEY, CDR2 SVGAGI, per germline. V was cut by 1 base and J by 3 bases, with 10 bases left in between. The CDR3 length is 14 residues. This CDR3 is CASSYFGQSYEQYF. The CDR3 DNA reads TGTGCCAGCAGTTACTTTGGCCAGAGCTACGAGCAGTACTTC.

This clonotype has more than one count but fewer than ten. CDR3 region: CASSPTSPGVEQFF. As DNA, the CDR3 is TGTGCCAGCAGCCCGACTAGCCCCGGGGTTGAGCAGTTCTTC. The chain combines TRBV7-9 with TRBJ2-1; 7 nucleotides align to TRBD2. Germline assignment: CDR1 SEHNR and CDR2 FQNEAQ (reference sequence). With 5 bases clipped from V and 9 bases from J, the junction kept 10 bases outside the gene matches. This CDR3 region has 14 residues. The whole variable domain, filled in from reference TRBV7-9 and TRBJ2-1, reads DTGVSQNPRHKITKRGQNVTFRCDPISEHNRLYWYRQTLGQGPEFLTYFQNEAQLEKSRLLSDRFSAERPKGSFSTLEIQRTEQGDSAMYLCASSPTSPGVEQFFGPGTRLTVL.

The V and J genes are TRBV6-1 and TRBJ2-1; 13 positions match TRBD2. Germline CDR1 and CDR2: MNHNS and SASEGT. The CDR3 sequence is 15 residues long. V gave up 4 bases and J gave up 4 bases; unmatched junction bases: 1. The DNA for the CDR3 is TGTGCCAGCAGTGCGGGACTAGCGGGGTACAATGAGCAGTTCTTC. Residues: CASSAGLAGYNEQFF.

This clonotype appeared a few times. V gene TRBV4-3 combines with J gene TRBJ2-1, with D perhaps matching TRBD2 (6 bases). This CDR3 comprises 15 residues. Trimming shortened V by 2 bases and J by 5 bases, and 13 bases separated the two germline ends. Germline assignment: CDR1 LGHNA and CDR2 YSLEER. The CDR3, as DNA: TGCGCCAGCAGCCAATCCATGGGGGGAAACAATGAGCAGTTCTTC. As protein: CASSQSMGGNNEQFF.

This clonotype has ten or more counts. The chain employs TRBV4-2 and TRBJ1-5; D is possibly TRBD1 (5 bases). This CDR3 is 15 amino acids long. Germline V gene lookup returns CDR1 LGHNA and CDR2 YNFKEQ. Between the trimmed V and J ends, which lost 0 bases and 7 bases, there was a span of 13 bases. The CDR3 here is CASSQDPTGGQPQHF. In nucleotides, the CDR3 is TGTGCCAGCAGCCAAGACCCAACTGGGGGACAGCCCCAGCATTTT.

Ten or more counts support this clonotype. This chain uses TRBV12-3 or TRBV12-4 with TRBJ2-1, with D tentatively TRBD2 (6 bases). V was cut by 8 bases and J by 1 base, with 12 bases left in between. This CDR3 is built from 14 residues. CDR3 protein: CASGSGLSYNEQFF. The CDR3 DNA sequence: TGTGCCAGCGGTAGCGGTCTTTCCTACAATGAGCAGTTCTTC.

This clonotype has ten or more counts. This rearrangement joins TRBV27 to TRBJ2-1, with 11 bases aligning to TRBD2. The germline V gene encodes CDR1 MNHEY and CDR2 SMNVEV (reference sequence). The V and J ends lost 5 bases and 4 bases, in that order; junction bases with no gene match: 7. The CDR3 loop spans 16 amino acids. Written as DNA, the CDR3 is TGTGCCAGCAGTCCCCTGACTAGCGGGGTTTACAATGAGCAGTTCTTC. This codes for CASSPLTSGVYNEQFF.

This clonotype appeared a few times. V is TRBV5-5 and J is TRBJ1-5; D remains ambiguous. The CDR3 length is 13 residues. The V gene lost 2 bases and the J gene lost 6 bases, with 9 bases spanning the gap. The germline gives CDR1 SGHKS, CDR2 YYEKEE (reference sequence). CDR3: CASSFETAQPQHF. The DNA of the CDR3 is TGTGCCAGCAGCTTTGAGACCGCTCAGCCCCAGCATTTT.

The V call is TRBV7-6, the J call TRBJ2-7, with TRBD1 identical over 9 bases. The ends lost 5 bases at V and 0 bases at J; junction bases unmatched: 11. The germline V gene encodes CDR1 SGHVS and CDR2 FNYEAQ. This CDR3 is 17 amino acids long. CDR3 residues: CASSAMPGTGFSYEQYF. The CDR3 DNA is TGTGCCAGCAGCGCCATGCCCGGGACAGGGTTCTCCTACGAGCAGTACTTC.

This clonotype was observed a few times. V usage is TRBV14 and J usage is TRBJ2-1; the D call may be TRBD1 or TRBD2 (7 bases each). The CDR3 runs 16 residues. Trimming cost V 4 bases and J 8 bases, with 21 bases left between them. Germline CDR1 SGHDN, CDR2 FVKESK. The CDR3 DNA sequence: TGTGCCAGCAGCCCCCTAGGGGGCGGGAGATGGCATGAGCAGTTCTTC. Translated: CASSPLGGGRWHEQFF.